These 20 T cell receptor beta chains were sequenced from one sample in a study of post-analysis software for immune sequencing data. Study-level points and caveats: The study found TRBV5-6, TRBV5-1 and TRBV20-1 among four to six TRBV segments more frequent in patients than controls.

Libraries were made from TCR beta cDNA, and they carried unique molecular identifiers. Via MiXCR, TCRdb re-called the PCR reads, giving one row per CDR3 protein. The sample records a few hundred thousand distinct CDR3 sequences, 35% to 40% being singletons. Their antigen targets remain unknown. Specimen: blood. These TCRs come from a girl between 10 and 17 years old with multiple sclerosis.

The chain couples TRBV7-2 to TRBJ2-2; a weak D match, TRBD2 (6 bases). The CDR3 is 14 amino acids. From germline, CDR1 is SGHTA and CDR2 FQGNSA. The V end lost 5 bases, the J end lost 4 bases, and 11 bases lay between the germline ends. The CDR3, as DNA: TGTGCCAGCAGCGGTAGCGGCCCCACCGGGGAGCTGTTTTTT. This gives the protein CASSGSGPTGELFF.

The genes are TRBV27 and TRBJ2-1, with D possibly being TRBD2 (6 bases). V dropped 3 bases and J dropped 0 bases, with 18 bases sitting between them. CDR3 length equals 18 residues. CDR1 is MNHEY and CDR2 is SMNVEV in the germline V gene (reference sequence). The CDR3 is CASSLTSGFGSSYNEQFF. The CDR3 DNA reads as TGTGCCAGCAGTTTGACTAGTGGGTTTGGGAGCTCCTACAATGAGCAGTTCTTC.

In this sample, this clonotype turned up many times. This chain's CDR3 is CASSLAGGEETQYF. The CDR3 bases are TGCGCCAGCAGCTTGGCAGGGGGCGAAGAGACCCAGTACTTC. The J gene is TRBJ2-5, the V gene TRBV5-1; 8 bases are a match to TRBD1. Germline V gene lookup returns CDR1 SGHRS and CDR2 YFSETQ. After removal of 0 bases from V and 3 bases from J, the junction contained 1 base not matched to a gene. The CDR3 has 14 amino acids.

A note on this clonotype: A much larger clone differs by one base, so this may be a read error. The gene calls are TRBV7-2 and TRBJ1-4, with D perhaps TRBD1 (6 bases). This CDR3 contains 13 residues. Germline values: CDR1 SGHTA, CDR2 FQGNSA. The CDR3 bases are TGTGCCAGCGGTGCGGGGGCCGATGAAAAACTGTCTTTT. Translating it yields CASGAGADEKLSF.

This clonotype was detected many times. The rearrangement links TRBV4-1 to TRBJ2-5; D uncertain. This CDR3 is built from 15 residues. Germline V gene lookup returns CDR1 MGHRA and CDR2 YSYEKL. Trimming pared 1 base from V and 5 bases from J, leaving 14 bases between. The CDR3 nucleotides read TGCGCCAGCAGCCAAGGTTTGGCAGGCCCGGAGACCCAGTACTTC. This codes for CASSQGLAGPETQYF.

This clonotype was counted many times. CDR3 coding DNA: TGCAGCGTAGGCGGGAACTGGGGCAATGAGCAGTTCTTC. Protein: CSVGGNWGNEQFF. V is TRBV29-1 and J is TRBJ2-1; D possibly corresponds to TRBD2 (6 bases). CDR3 size: 13 residues. V was cut by 6 bases and J by 6 bases, with 15 bases left in between. Germline V gene lookup returns CDR1 SQVTM and CDR2 ANQGSEA.

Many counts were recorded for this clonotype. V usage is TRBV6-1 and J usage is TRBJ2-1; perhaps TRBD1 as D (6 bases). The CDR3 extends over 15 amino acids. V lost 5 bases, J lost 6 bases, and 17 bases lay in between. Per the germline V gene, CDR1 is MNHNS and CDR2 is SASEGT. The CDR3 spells CASSLQGYRINEQFF. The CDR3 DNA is TGTGCCAGCAGTCTACAGGGCTATAGGATCAATGAGCAGTTCTTC.

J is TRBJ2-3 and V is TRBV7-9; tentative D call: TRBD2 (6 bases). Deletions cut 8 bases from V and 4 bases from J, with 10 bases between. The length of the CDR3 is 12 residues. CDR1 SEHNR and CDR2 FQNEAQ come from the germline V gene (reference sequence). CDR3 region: CASGGKPDTQYF. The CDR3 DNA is TGTGCCAGCGGGGGGAAGCCAGATACGCAGTATTTT.

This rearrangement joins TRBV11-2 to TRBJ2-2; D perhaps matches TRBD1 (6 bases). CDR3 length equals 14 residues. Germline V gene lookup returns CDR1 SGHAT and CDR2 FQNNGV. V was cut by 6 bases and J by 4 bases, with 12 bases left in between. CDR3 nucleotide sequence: TGTGCCAGCAGTTACAGGGTTCGCACCGGGGAGCTGTTTTTT. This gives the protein CASSYRVRTGELFF.

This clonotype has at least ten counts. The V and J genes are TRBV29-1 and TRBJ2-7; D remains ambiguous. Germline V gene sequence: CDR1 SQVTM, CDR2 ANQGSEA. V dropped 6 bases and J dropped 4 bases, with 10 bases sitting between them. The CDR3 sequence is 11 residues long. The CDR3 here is CSVGTGYEQYF. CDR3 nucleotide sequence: TGCAGCGTAGGAACCGGGTACGAGCAGTACTTC.

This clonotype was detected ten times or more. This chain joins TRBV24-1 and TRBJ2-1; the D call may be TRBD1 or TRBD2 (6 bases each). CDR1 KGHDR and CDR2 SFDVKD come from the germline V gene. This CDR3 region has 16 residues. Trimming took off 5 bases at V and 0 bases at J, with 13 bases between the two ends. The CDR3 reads CATSVRGPISYNEQFF. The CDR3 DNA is TGTGCCACCAGTGTTCGGGGGCCTATCTCCTACAATGAGCAGTTCTTC.

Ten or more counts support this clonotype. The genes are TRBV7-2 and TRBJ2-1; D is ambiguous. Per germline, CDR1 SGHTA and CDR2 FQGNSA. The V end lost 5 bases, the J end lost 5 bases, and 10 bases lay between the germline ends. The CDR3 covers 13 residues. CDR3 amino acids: CASSPPWNNEQFF. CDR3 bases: TGTGCCAGCAGCCCCCCATGGAACAATGAGCAGTTCTTC.

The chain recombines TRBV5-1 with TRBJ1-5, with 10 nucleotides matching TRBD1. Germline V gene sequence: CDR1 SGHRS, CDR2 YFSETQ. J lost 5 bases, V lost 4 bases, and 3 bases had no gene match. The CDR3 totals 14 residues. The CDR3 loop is CASSDGTGDQPQHF. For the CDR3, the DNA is TGCGCCAGCAGCGACGGGACAGGGGATCAGCCCCAGCATTTT.

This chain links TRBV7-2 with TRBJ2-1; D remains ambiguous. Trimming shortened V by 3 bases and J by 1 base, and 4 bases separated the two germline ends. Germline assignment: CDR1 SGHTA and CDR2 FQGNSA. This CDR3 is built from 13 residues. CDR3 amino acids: CASSLFSYNEQFF. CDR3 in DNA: TGTGCCAGCAGCTTGTTTTCCTACAATGAGCAGTTCTTC.

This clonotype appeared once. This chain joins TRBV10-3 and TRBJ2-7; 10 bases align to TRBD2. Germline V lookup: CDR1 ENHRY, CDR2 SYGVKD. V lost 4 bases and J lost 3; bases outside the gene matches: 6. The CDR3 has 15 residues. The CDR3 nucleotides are TGTGCCATCAGTGGGACAGCGGGAGGGAGCTACGAGCAGTACTTC. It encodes CAISGTAGGSYEQYF.

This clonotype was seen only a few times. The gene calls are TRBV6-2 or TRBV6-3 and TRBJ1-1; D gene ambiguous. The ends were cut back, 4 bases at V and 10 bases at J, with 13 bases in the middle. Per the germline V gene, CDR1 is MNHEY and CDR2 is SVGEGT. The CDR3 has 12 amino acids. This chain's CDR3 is CASSSTVVGAFF. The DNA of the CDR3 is TGTGCCAGCAGTTCGACCGTTGTAGGAGCTTTCTTT.

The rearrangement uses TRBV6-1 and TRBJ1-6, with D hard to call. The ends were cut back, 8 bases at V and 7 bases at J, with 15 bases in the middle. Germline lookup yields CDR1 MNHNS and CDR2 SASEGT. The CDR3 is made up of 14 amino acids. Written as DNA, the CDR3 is TGTGCCAGCTCACCACCGAACAGAAATTCACCCCTCCACTTT. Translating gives CASSPPNRNSPLHF.

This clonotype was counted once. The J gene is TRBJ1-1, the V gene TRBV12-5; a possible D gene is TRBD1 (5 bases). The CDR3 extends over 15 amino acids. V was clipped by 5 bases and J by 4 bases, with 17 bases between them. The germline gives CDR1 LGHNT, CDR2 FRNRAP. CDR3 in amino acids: CASGGDGGAVTEAFF. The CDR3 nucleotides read TGTGCTAGTGGTGGCGATGGGGGAGCTGTCACTGAAGCTTTCTTT.

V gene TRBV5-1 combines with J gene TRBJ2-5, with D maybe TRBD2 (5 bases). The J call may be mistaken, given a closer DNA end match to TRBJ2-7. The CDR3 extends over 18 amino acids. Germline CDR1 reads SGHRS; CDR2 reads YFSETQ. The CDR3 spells CASSLDLAEGQRGYEQYF. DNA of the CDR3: TGCGCCAGCAGCTTGGATTTAGCCGAGGGCCAACGAGGCTACGAGCAGTACTTC.

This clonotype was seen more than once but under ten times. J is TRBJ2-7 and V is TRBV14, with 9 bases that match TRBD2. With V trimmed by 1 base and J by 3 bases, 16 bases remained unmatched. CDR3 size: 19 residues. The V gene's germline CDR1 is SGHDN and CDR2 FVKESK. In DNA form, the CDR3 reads TGTGCCAGCAGCCAAGCTTTCCGGACTAGCGACCTTGAGGGCTACGAGCAGTACTTC. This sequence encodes CASSQAFRTSDLEGYEQYF. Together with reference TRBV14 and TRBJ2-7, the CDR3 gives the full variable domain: EAGVTQFPSHSVIEKGQTVTLRCDPISGHDNLYWYRRVMGKEIKFLLHFVKESKQDESGMPNNRFLAERTGGTYSTLKVQPAELEDSGVYFCASSQAFRTSDLEGYEQYFGPGTRLTVT.